This is a list of T cell receptor beta chains from one sample in a study of technical replicates of blood from a few donors. Measured with immunoSEQ multiplex PCR; TCRdb has only the in-frame clones, and not every one. The profile shows 65,000 to 85,000 clones, about 98% of them singletons. The sequenced sample consisted of T cells isolated from PBMCs. The receptor source for this set is a human donor in good health. CDR3s include the opening cysteine and the closing phenylalanine or tryptophan. D genes are given only for firm matches. Not every row has a clone size; where given, it reads once, few, many or a size class.

>NA|NA|TRBV27|TRBJ1-1
CASSLSPIRTLAAEAFF
TGTGCCAGCAGTTTAAGCCCCATCCGCACCCTCGCCGCTGAAGCTTTCTTT
>NA|NA|TRBV28|TRBJ2-3
CASGGASTDTQYF
TGTGCCAGCGGGGGCGCTAGCACAGATACGCAGTATTTT
>NA|NA|TRBV6-4|TRBJ2-2
CASSASGELFF
TGTGCCAGCAGTGCCTCCGGGGAGCTGTTTTTT
>NA|TRBD1|TRBV15|TRBJ1-1
CATSSGRQGWNTEAFF
TGTGCCACCAGCAGCGGCCGACAGGGGTGGAACACTGAAGCTTTCTTT
>NA|TRBD2|TRBV11-3|TRBJ2-3
CASSLVASGRPDTQYF
TGTGCCAGCAGCTTAGTGGCTAGCGGAAGACCAGATACGCAGTATTTT
>NA|TRBD1|TRBV6-5|TRBJ1-2
CASSLGQVYGYTF
TGTGCCAGCAGTCTGGGACAGGTCTATGGCTACACCTTC
>NA|TRBD2|TRBV10-3|TRBJ2-7
CATGLSEGTYEQYF
TGTGCCACGGGACTATCCGAAGGGACCTACGAGCAGTACTTC
>NA|NA|TRBV6-1|TRBJ2-5
CASSEHTPAGTQYF
TGTGCCAGCAGTGAACACACACCCGCTGGGACCCAGTACTTC
>once|NA|TRBV4-1|TRBJ1-4
CASSQAGVTNEKLFF
TGCGCCAGCAGCCAAGCAGGGGTTACTAATGAAAAACTGTTTTTT
>once|NA|TRBV19|TRBJ2-5
CASSIVEAGGQETQYF
TGTGCCAGTAGTATAGTTGAAGCGGGCGGGCAAGAGACCCAGTACTTC
>NA|NA|TRBV5-5|TRBJ1-1
CASSWRGNTEAFF
TGTGCCAGCAGCTGGAGGGGGAACACTGAAGCTTTCTTT
>NA|NA|TRBV15|TRBJ1-2
CATSRDPQSQVGGYTF
TGTGCCACCAGCAGAGATCCACAGTCACAGGTTGGCGGCTACACCTTC
>NA|NA|TRBV2|TRBJ1-5
CASSLDSHSNQPQHF
TGTGCCAGCAGTTTGGACAGCCATAGCAATCAGCCCCAGCATTTT
>NA|NA|TRBV5-1|TRBJ1-1
CASSSPDGTPNTEAFF
TGCGCCAGCAGCTCGCCGGATGGGACACCGAACACTGAAGCTTTCTTT
>once|NA|TRBV19|TRBJ2-4
CASSVSTGSCQYF
TGTGCCAGTAGCGTGTCAACGGGGAGTTGTCAGTACTTC
>NA|TRBD1|TRBV4-1|TRBJ1-2
CASSQEERGTAYGYTF
TGCGCCAGCAGCCAAGAGGAACGCGGGACAGCCTATGGCTACACCTTC
>NA|TRBD1|TRBV6-1|TRBJ2-5
CASSEYGTGTQETQYF
TGTGCCAGCAGTGAATATGGGACAGGGACCCAAGAGACCCAGTACTTC
>NA|TRBD1|TRBV5-1|TRBJ2-7
CASSFGQGRQYEQYF
TGCGCCAGCAGCTTCGGACAGGGGAGGCAGTACGAGCAGTACTTC
>NA|TRBD1|TRBV12-5|TRBJ1-1
CASGLGQGSWATEAFF
TGTGCTAGTGGTTTGGGACAGGGATCTTGGGCCACTGAAGCTTTCTTT
>NA|NA|TRBV7-8|TRBJ2-1
CASSLGLIEQFF
TGTGCCAGCAGCTTGGGGCTTATTGAGCAGTTCTTC
>NA|NA|TRBV11-3|TRBJ1-2
CASSPDSNYGYTF
TGTGCCAGCAGCCCAGACAGTAACTATGGCTACACCTTC
>NA|TRBD1|TRBV6-1|TRBJ1-2
CASGADRAPIYGYTF
TGTGCCAGCGGTGCCGACAGGGCGCCGATCTATGGCTACACCTTC
>NA|NA|TRBV7-2|TRBJ1-2
CASTWGGRTNYGYTF
TGTGCCAGCACCTGGGGGGGGCGAACTAACTATGGCTACACCTTC
>NA|TRBD1|TRBV5-1|TRBJ2-5
CASSSTGSQETQYF
TGCGCCAGCAGTTCGACAGGGTCCCAAGAGACCCAGTACTTC
>NA|TRBD2|TRBV2|TRBJ2-7
CASSEGRGVNYEQYF
TGTGCCAGCAGTGAAGGCCGGGGGGTCAACTACGAGCAGTACTTC
>NA|NA|TRBV25-1|TRBJ2-7
CASSDYPNEQYF
TGTGCCAGCAGTGATTACCCTAACGAGCAGTACTTC
>NA|NA|TRBV7-9|TRBJ1-5
CASSFVGEDQPQHF
TGTGCCAGCAGCTTTGTAGGGGAAGACCAGCCCCAGCATTTT
>NA|TRBD2|TRBV19|TRBJ2-5
CASKTSGKETQYF
TGTGCCAGTAAGACTAGCGGCAAAGAGACCCAGTACTTC
>NA|TRBD2|TRBV5-1|TRBJ2-3
CASSLVVAGSTSTDTQYF
TGCGCCAGCAGCTTGGTAGTAGCGGGGAGTACTAGCACAGATACGCAGTATTTT
>NA|TRBD2|TRBV6-5|TRBJ2-5
CASSSLSGDKETQYF
TGTGCCAGCAGCTCCCTCAGCGGGGATAAAGAGACCCAGTACTTC
>NA|NA|TRBV6-1|TRBJ1-5
CASSERRGGQPQHF
TGTGCCAGCAGTGAAAGGAGGGGGGGTCAGCCCCAGCATTTT
>NA|TRBD1|TRBV10-1|TRBJ1-1
CASSQGENTEAFF
TGCGCCAGCAGTCAGGGGGAAAACACTGAAGCTTTCTTT
>NA|NA|TRBV2|TRBJ2-3
CASRNPGVTDTQYF
TGTGCCAGCAGGAACCCAGGGGTCACAGATACGCAGTATTTT
>NA|NA|TRBV7-9|TRBJ2-7
CASSLARQTQGGEQYF
TGTGCCAGCAGCTTAGCGAGGCAGACGCAGGGTGGCGAGCAGTACTTC
>NA|TRBD2|TRBV5-4|TRBJ2-7
CASSLPLAGGTYEQYF
TGTGCCAGCAGCTTGCCCCTAGCGGGGGGTACCTACGAGCAGTACTTC